This is a list of T cell receptor beta chains from one sample in a study of T cell clonotyping in hematopoietic cell transplantation. TCRdb's table, derived via immunoSEQ multiplex PCR, lists solely in-frame clones and lacks some. This sample yields roughly 30,000 clones, of which more than 65% are seen a single time; around 1.8% belongs to the top ten. The input for sequencing was peripheral blood mononuclear cells, taken before stem cell transplant. These receptors originate from a man between 40 and 49 years old with acute myeloid leukemia. Some clones in this sample may be carry-over from other donors' samples. Each CDR3 is given with its conserved first and last residue. The order of the fields is clone size, V gene, D gene, J gene, CDR3 protein, CDR3 DNA. A D gene is named only where the DNA matches it firmly. Some rows mark clone size as missing; the rest say once, few, many or name a class of expanded clone.

NA	TRBV7-9	NA	TRBJ2-7	CASSLDPVSSYEQYF	TGTGCCAGCAGCCTCGACCCCGTGAGCTCCTACGAGCAGTACTTC
NA	TRBV5-8	NA	TRBJ1-1	CASSATTGIMNTEAFF	TGTGCCAGCAGCGCTACGACAGGAATCATGAACACTGAAGCTTTCTTT
NA	TRBV28	TRBD1	TRBJ1-2	CATRTGQGARGYTF	TGTGCCACCCGAACGGGACAGGGGGCGCGGGGCTACACCTTC
NA	TRBV5-1	NA	TRBJ2-3	CASSFRDNTDTQYF	TGCGCCAGCAGCTTCCGGGACAACACAGATACGCAGTATTTT
NA	TRBV5-1	NA	TRBJ1-3	CASSPSSGNTIYF	TGCGCCAGCAGCCCAAGCTCTGGAAACACCATATATTTT
NA	TRBV7-2	NA	TRBJ2-1	CASSLRGGANEQFF	TGTGCCAGCAGCTTAAGGGGGGGGGCCAATGAGCAGTTCTTC
NA	TRBV10-3	NA	TRBJ1-2	CAISDNRGPIGYTF	TGTGCCATCAGTGATAACAGAGGGCCGATCGGCTACACCTTC
NA	TRBV5-4	NA	TRBJ1-2	CASSLPGTNYGYTF	TGTGCCAGCAGCTTGCCAGGGACTAACTATGGCTACACCTTC
once	TRBV4-1	TRBD2	TRBJ2-1	CASSLTSGGYNEQFF	TGCGCCAGCAGCCTAACTAGCGGAGGATACAATGAGCAGTTCTTC
NA	TRBV10-3	NA	TRBJ1-5	CAISDGGGNQPQHF	TGTGCCATCAGTGACGGGGGCGGGAATCAGCCCCAGCATTTT
NA	TRBV11-2	TRBD2	TRBJ2-3	CASSPAPPAGALDTQYF	TGTGCCAGCAGCCCTGCCCCTCCAGCGGGAGCATTAGATACGCAGTATTTT
NA	TRBV7-9	TRBD1	TRBJ2-3	CASSLLWTGVKTDTQYF	TGTGCCAGCAGCTTACTATGGACAGGGGTAAAAACAGATACGCAGTATTTT
NA	TRBV19	NA	TRBJ2-5	CASSLSVYQETQYF	TGTGCCAGTAGCCTGAGCGTGTACCAAGAGACCCAGTACTTC
NA	TRBV7-9	NA	TRBJ2-1	CASSTEWGFYNEQFF	TGTGCCAGCAGCACGGAATGGGGCTTCTACAATGAGCAGTTCTTC
NA	TRBV7-2	NA	TRBJ1-2	CASSLAPGRGYGYTF	TGTGCCAGCAGCTTAGCGCCAGGACGGGGGTATGGCTACACCTTC
once	TRBV5-1	TRBD2	TRBJ2-1	CASGDSSGRVNEQFF	TGCGCCAGCGGAGACTCTAGCGGGAGAGTCAATGAGCAGTTCTTC
NA	TRBV4-3	TRBD2	TRBJ2-7	CASSQDLTSGGYEQYF	TGCGCCAGCAGCCAAGATTTAACTAGCGGGGGTTACGAGCAGTACTTC
NA	TRBV25-1	TRBD1	TRBJ2-4	CASREDRAVNIQYF	TGTGCCAGCAGAGAAGACAGGGCTGTAAACATTCAGTACTTC
NA	TRBV2	NA	TRBJ1-2	CAKGLGGYTF	TGTGCCAAAGGGTTGGGTGGCTACACCTTC
NA	TRBV15	TRBD2	TRBJ2-3	CATSESGGTDTQYF	TGTGCCACCAGCGAAAGCGGGGGCACAGATACGCAGTATTTT
NA	TRBV25-1	NA	TRBJ1-1	CASSELGRLGTEAFF	TGTGCCAGCAGTGAACTTGGCAGGTTGGGCACTGAAGCTTTCTTT
NA	TRBV6-1	NA	TRBJ1-1	CASSVEPGAQNTEAFF	TGTGCCAGCAGTGTAGAACCGGGGGCTCAGAACACTGAAGCTTTCTTT